This T cell receptor beta chain was sequenced in a study of blood T cell repertoires in COVID-19. Study-wide background: T cells, B-cell-depleted T cells, or PBMCs supplied cDNA or gDNA.

Sequencing used immunoSEQ multiplex PCR; TCRdb keeps in-frame clones, though not all of them. The sample holds over 150,000 clones; around nine tenths are singletons and the top ten take roughly 19%. Germline V gene lookup returns CDR1 SGDLS and CDR2 YYNGEE. V dropped 4 bases and J dropped 6; count of bases not matched to a gene: 10. This CDR3 has 16 amino acids. The sample taken for sequencing was peripheral blood. This TCR was sampled from a man between 50 and 59 years old with COVID-19, enrolled during active disease. The chain carries TRBV9 and TRBJ2-1; 10 bases map to TRBD2. CDR3 protein: CASSTTPGLASNEQFF. CDR3 in DNA: TGTGCCAGCAGCACCACTCCGGGACTAGCGTCCAATGAGCAGTTCTTC.